Below, 19 T cell receptor beta chains from the same sample are listed, as sequenced in a study of Ad26.COV2.S vaccination and SARS-CoV-2 variants. Indicated treatment: around 19 received Ad26.COV2.S at low or high dose, single or two shots; 5 received placebo; per-sample allocation not given. Collection of samples fell on day 63 after the first vaccine or placebo injection. Sequenced by immunoSEQ multiplex PCR; TCRdb stores in-frame clones only, minus some. The sample includes about 470,000 clones, 90% of them seen just once. Sequencing used peripheral blood, obtained in a trial of Ad26.COV2.S vaccine versus placebo. These receptor sequences come from a person between 18 and 65 years old who received the Ad26.COV2.S COVID-19 vaccine or a placebo.

This chain joins TRBV7-3 and TRBJ1-2; D remains unclear. Germline-derived CDR1 and CDR2 are SGHTA and FQGTGA. The germline V and J ends were trimmed by 8 bases and 2 bases, with 15 bases remaining between them. This CDR3 is 14 amino acids long. CDR3 amino acids: CASGRGGENYGYTF. DNA for the CDR3: TGTGCCAGCGGGCGGGGAGGAGAAAACTATGGCTACACCTTC.

V and J are TRBV2 and TRBJ2-1, with D tentatively TRBD2 (6 bases). Germline-derived CDR1 and CDR2 are SNHLY and FYNNEI. The CDR3 consists of 14 residues. Trimming cost V 5 bases and J 8 bases, with 16 bases left between them. The CDR3 nucleotides are TGTGCCAGCAGTACTAGCCGTGTTTTGTATGAGCAGTTCTTC. This codes for CASSTSRVLYEQFF.

The chain carries TRBV30 and TRBJ2-2; TRBD2 matches at 12 bases. After removal of 2 bases from V and 3 bases from J, the junction contained 4 bases not matched to a gene. This CDR3 is built from 16 residues. CDR1 and CDR2 from the germline V gene are GTSNPN and SVGIG (reference sequence). CDR3 sequence (DNA): TGTGCCTGGAGTCTCCTAGCGGGAGGGCACACCGGGGAGCTGTTTTTT. This translates into CAWSLLAGGHTGELFF.

A single count supports this clone. V usage is TRBV3-1 (or the pseudogene TRBV3-2) and J usage is TRBJ2-1; no clear D gene. This CDR3 region has 14 residues. Germline loops: CDR1 LGHDT, CDR2 YNNKEL (reference sequence). V shed 6 bases and J shed 0 bases, with 9 bases lying between them. CDR3 DNA: TGTGCCAGCAGACCACAAAACTCCTACAATGAGCAGTTCTTC. Encoded protein: CASRPQNSYNEQFF.

The DNA for the CDR3 is TGTGCCAGCAGTGAATTGCGAGGCCAACAAGAGACCCAGTACTTC. Translated: CASSELRGQQETQYF. The gene calls are TRBV25-1 and TRBJ2-5; D uncertain. The V gene's germline CDR1 is MGHDK and CDR2 SYGVNS. The CDR3 runs to 15 residues. V was trimmed by 1 base and J by 2 bases, leaving 11 bases between them.

The genes are TRBV14 and TRBJ2-5; 16 bases match TRBD2. The CDR3 extends over 18 amino acids. From germline, CDR1 is SGHDN and CDR2 FVKESK. With V trimmed by 1 base and J by 5 bases, 7 bases remained unmatched. The CDR3 DNA reads as TGTGCCAGCAGCCAAGCGGGGACTAGCGGGAGGGCCTTGGAGACCCAGTACTTC. Residues: CASSQAGTSGRALETQYF.

The J gene is TRBJ2-2, the V gene TRBV18; TRBD2 aligns across 7 bases. The CDR3 runs 13 residues. Germline V CDR1 and CDR2: KGHSH, LQKENI. V lost 4 bases, J lost 7 bases, and 3 bases stayed unmatched. CDR3 amino acids: CASSLGRSGELFF. Here the CDR3 DNA reads TGTGCCAGCTCACTCGGGAGGAGCGGGGAGCTGTTTTTT.

The chain is built from TRBV12-5 and TRBJ1-5; D ambiguous. Trimming shortened V by 6 bases and J by 1 base, and 7 bases separated the two germline ends. Germline lookup yields CDR1 LGHNT and CDR2 FRNRAP. The CDR3 is made up of 13 amino acids. CDR3 bases: TGTGCTAGTGGCCTTGGGAGCAATCAGCCCCAGCATTTT. The encoded protein is CASGLGSNQPQHF.

V and J are TRBV7-2 and TRBJ2-1; 8 bases are a match to TRBD2. Germline trimming cut 3 bases from V and 8 bases from J; bases unmatched to any gene: 12. This CDR3 comprises 16 residues. Germline CDR1 and CDR2: SGHTA and FQGNSA. The CDR3 region is CASSFHSGSQGDEQFF. The CDR3 DNA follows: TGTGCCAGCAGCTTTCACAGCGGGAGTCAAGGCGATGAGCAGTTCTTC.

V usage is TRBV7-9 and J usage is TRBJ2-2; D uncertain. Trimming stripped 3 bases from V and 7 bases from J, with 6 bases between. Germline V gene data show CDR1 as SEHNR and CDR2 as FQNEAQ (reference sequence). The CDR3 totals 12 residues. CDR3 residues: CASSFRIGELFF. DNA for the CDR3: TGTGCCAGCAGCTTCAGAATCGGGGAGCTGTTTTTT.

The table lists this clone with a count of one. The V call is TRBV27, the J call TRBJ2-1; TRBD1 matches at 10 bases. CDR1 is MNHEY and CDR2 is SMNVEV in the germline V gene (reference sequence). The junction had 9 bases not matched to a gene; V was cut back by 5 bases and J by 8 bases. CDR3 length: 15 residues. The CDR3 DNA is TGTGCCAGCAGTGAGGGACAGGGGAGTTTTTATGAGCAGTTCTTC. Protein: CASSEGQGSFYEQFF.

The chain combines TRBV6-6 with TRBJ2-3; 13 nucleotides match TRBD2. Losses at the gene ends were 6 bases for V and 6 bases for J; bases not matched to a gene: 6. Germline V lookup: CDR1 MNHNY, CDR2 SVGAGI (reference sequence). This CDR3 has 15 residues. CDR3 protein: CASSRLAGGSDTQYF. As DNA, the CDR3 is TGTGCCAGCAGCCGACTAGCGGGAGGCTCTGATACGCAGTATTTT.

The chain links TRBV6-5 to TRBJ2-3; D remains unclear. V gave up 2 bases and J gave up 0 bases, with 9 bases separating them. This CDR3 spans 15 amino acids. Germline CDR1 and CDR2: MNHEY and SVGAGI. Written as DNA, the CDR3 is TGTGCCAGCAGTTACAGGTCAACTAGCACAGATACGCAGTATTTT. Translation gives CASSYRSTSTDTQYF.

V usage is TRBV6-2 or TRBV6-3 and J usage is TRBJ2-3, with 8 bases aligning to TRBD2. Per the germline V gene, CDR1 is MNHEY and CDR2 is SVGEGT. Trimming cost V 5 bases and J 5 bases; bases outside gene matches: 9. This CDR3 has 15 amino acids. Written as DNA, the CDR3 is TGTGCCAGCAGTAGACCGGGACTAGTTGGAGATACGCAGTATTTT. This codes for CASSRPGLVGDTQYF.

The V call is TRBV7-8, the J call TRBJ1-6; no clear D. The V end was cut by 1 base, the J end by 7 bases, with 14 bases between. Germline V lookup: CDR1 SGHVS, CDR2 FQNEAQ. The CDR3 is made up of 16 amino acids. This CDR3 is CASSLGPGVTNSPLHF. CDR3 in DNA: TGTGCCAGCAGCTTAGGACCGGGAGTTACCAATTCACCCCTCCACTTT.

This chain uses TRBV7-9 with TRBJ2-5; TRBD1 aligns across 9 bases. Germline V gives CDR1 SEHNR, CDR2 FQNEAQ (reference sequence). CDR3 length: 17 residues. The V segment lost 0 bases and the J segment 1 base; nucleotides outside the gene matches: 6. CDR3 nucleotide sequence: TGTGCCAGCAGCTTAGCTGGGACAGGGAAGTTCCAAGAGACCCAGTACTTC. It specifies CASSLAGTGKFQETQYF.

This rearrangement joins TRBV28 to TRBJ2-1; TRBD2 is a possible D gene (6 bases). Germline CDR1 reads MDHEN; CDR2 reads SYDVKM. V lost 2 bases to trimming and J lost 5 bases, with 13 bases between them. This CDR3 spans 15 amino acids. The CDR3 sequence: CASSLLSGANNEQFF. The DNA of the CDR3 is TGTGCCAGCAGTTTACTGTCGGGAGCGAACAATGAGCAGTTCTTC.

The V call is TRBV5-1, the J call TRBJ2-7; tentatively, D is TRBD1 or TRBD2 (5 bases each). Germline loops: CDR1 SGHRS, CDR2 YFSETQ. The V end lost 4 bases, the J end lost 7 bases, and 18 bases lay between the germline ends. The length of the CDR3 is 14 residues. In nucleotides, the CDR3 is TGCGCCAGCAGCCCCAGGGCGGGTGTGGGGGAGCAGTACTTC. The encoded protein is CASSPRAGVGEQYF.

The gene calls are TRBV2 and TRBJ1-2; 8 bases map to TRBD1. The CDR3 covers 16 residues. Germline lookup yields CDR1 SNHLY and CDR2 FYNNEI. V dropped 2 bases and J dropped 4; count of bases not matched to a gene: 9. This CDR3 is CASSEYKDRVSYGYTF. For the CDR3, the DNA is TGTGCCAGCAGTGAATATAAGGACAGGGTGTCCTATGGCTACACCTTC.